Below, 2 T cell receptor beta chains from the same sample are listed, as sequenced in a study of blood T cell repertoires in COVID-19. Assay: immunoSEQ multiplex PCR; the TCRdb copy retains only in-frame clones and omits some. Of around 120,000 clones listed, roughly nine tenths are singletons. Specimen: peripheral blood. These receptors were taken from a man in his sixties with COVID-19, enrolled during active disease.

J is TRBJ1-1 and V is TRBV19; the match to TRBD1 covers 7 bases. After removal of 6 bases from V and 0 bases from J, the junction contained 4 bases not matched to a gene. CDR1 and CDR2 (germline): LNHDA, SQIVND (reference sequence). This CDR3 is 14 amino acids long. The CDR3 reads CASRTGDLNTEAFF. The CDR3 nucleotides are TGTGCCAGTAGAACAGGGGACCTGAACACTGAAGCTTTCTTT.

The chain is built from TRBV3-1 (or the pseudogene TRBV3-2) and TRBJ1-1; D possibly corresponds to TRBD1 (6 bases). The length of the CDR3 is 15 residues. Trimming removed 4 bases from V and 0 bases from J, with 12 bases in between. From germline, CDR1 is LGHDT and CDR2 YNNKEL (reference sequence). This CDR3 reads CASSPEGDLNTEAFF. The DNA for the CDR3 is TGTGCCAGCAGCCCCGAGGGGGATTTGAACACTGAAGCTTTCTTT.